The clone carrying this TCR beta chain turned up a few times. Its target is unknown. The sample is drawn from a study of post-analysis software for immune sequencing data. Study-wide context: Clinical courses comprised relapsing-remitting, secondary progressive and progressive-relapsing multiple sclerosis.

The authors incorporated unique molecular identifiers into the TCR beta cDNA libraries. TCRdb independently ran MiXCR on the PCR reads; one entry per CDR3 protein. The sample lists roughly 670,000 distinct CDR3 sequences; about 60% were seen once. General observations from the study: A handful of TRBV segments were significantly more frequent in patients than in controls. TRBV5-6, TRBV5-1 and TRBV20-1 were among these segments.

Germline lookup yields CDR1 DFQATT and CDR2 SNEGSKA (reference sequence). The CDR3 sequence is 16 residues long. Trimming removed 0 bases from V and 3 bases from J; junction bases left unmatched: 6. The source of this sequence is a girl aged 2-10 years with multiple sclerosis. The V gene is TRBV20-1, the J gene TRBJ2-1, with 9 positions matching TRBD1. The sample was blood. The CDR3 region has the DNA TGCAGTGCTAGAGATGTCCGGGACAGGGTCTACAATGAGCAGTTCTTC. Residues: CSARDVRDRVYNEQFF.